This T cell receptor beta chain was documented in a study of T cell repertoires in cytomegalovirus infection. Across the study: In the study, CMV epitopes included recently identified HLA-C-restricted and well-studied HLA-B-restricted ones. A matching HLA type, together with CMV infection, was signaled by public TCR beta signatures.

The V end was cut by 6 bases, the J end by 0 bases, with 12 bases between. Per the germline V gene, CDR1 is DFQATT and CDR2 is SNEGSKA (reference sequence). CDR3 size: 13 residues. TCRdb reprocessed the reads with MiXCR, giving one entry per CDR3 protein. The sample holds approximately 110,000 distinct CDR3 sequences, around 30% seen once. This clonotype showed up just a few times. The antigen is not known. Study-wide results and caveats: Individuals carrying CMV plus the relevant HLA were identified by cumulative frequency of public TCR beta families. HLA-C-restricted TCR beta clonotypes specific for CMV led the ex vivo response.

The chain recombines TRBV20-1 with TRBJ2-7; TRBD2 might be the D (5 bases). The sample in question was CD8+ T cells from cultured PBMCs, obtained from culture after CMV antigen stimulation. The TCR originated in a human donor in good health (CMV status not recorded). Some clones in this sample may be carry-over from other donors' samples. The CDR3 protein is CSATSGSSYEQYF. CDR3 in DNA: TGCAGTGCAACATCTGGGAGCTCCTACGAGCAGTACTTC.